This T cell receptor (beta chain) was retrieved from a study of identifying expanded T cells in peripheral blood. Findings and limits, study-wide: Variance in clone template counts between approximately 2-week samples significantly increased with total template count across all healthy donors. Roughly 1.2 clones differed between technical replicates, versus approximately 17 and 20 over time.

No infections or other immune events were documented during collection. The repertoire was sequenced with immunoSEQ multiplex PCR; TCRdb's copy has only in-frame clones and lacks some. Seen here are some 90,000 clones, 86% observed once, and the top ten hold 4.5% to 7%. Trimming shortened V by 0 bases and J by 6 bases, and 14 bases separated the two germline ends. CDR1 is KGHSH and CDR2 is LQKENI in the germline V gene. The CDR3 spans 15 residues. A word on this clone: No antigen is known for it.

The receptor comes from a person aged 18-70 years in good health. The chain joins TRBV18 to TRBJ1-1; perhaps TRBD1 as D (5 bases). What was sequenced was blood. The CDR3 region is CASSPPGGKGPEAFF. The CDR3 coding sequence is TGTGCCAGCTCACCACCGGGGGGAAAGGGGCCTGAAGCTTTCTTT.